This T cell receptor beta chain was captured in a study of blood T cell repertoires in COVID-19. For the study at large: Samples taken during acute and convalescent COVID-19 were collected in the United States, Italy and Spain.

Some clones are missing from TCRdb's copy, which holds only in-frame ones; the method was immunoSEQ multiplex PCR. The sample yields 90,000 to 100,000 clones, 85% seen once. CDR3 length equals 13 residues. Unmatched junction bases numbered 6, after V lost 6 bases and J lost 5 bases. This clone was seen a single time. The receptor was isolated from a man older than 75 with acute or convalescent COVID-19. Sequencing input: peripheral blood. The chain is built from TRBV12-3 or TRBV12-4 and TRBJ2-7; 8 nucleotides line up with TRBD1. CDR3 residues: CASRRTGLDEQYF. For the CDR3, the DNA is TGTGCCAGCAGGAGGACAGGGCTGGACGAGCAGTACTTC.